These 31 T cell receptor beta chains were sequenced from one sample in a study of blood T cell repertoires in COVID-19. Repertoires were generated with immunoSEQ multiplex PCR, while TCRdb's copy carries only in-frame clones and drops some. The sample holds 650,000 to 800,000 clones; 85% to 90% are singletons and the top ten take 0.2% to 0.3%. Specimen: peripheral blood. Source of these receptors: a woman under 30 with acute or convalescent COVID-19.

V usage is TRBV24-1 and J usage is TRBJ1-6; possible D gene TRBD1, 5 bases. Trimming stripped 9 bases from V and 10 bases from J, with 15 bases between. CDR3 size: 13 residues. Germline V gene sequence: CDR1 KGHDR, CDR2 SFDVKD. DNA of the CDR3: TGTGCCACCCGGCAGGACATTAGCTCACCCCTCCACTTT. The encoded protein is CATRQDISSPLHF.

The chain recombines TRBV19 with TRBJ1-5; D is uncertain. V gave up 2 bases and J gave up 1 base, with 6 bases separating them. This CDR3 comprises 14 residues. The germline V gene encodes CDR1 LNHDA and CDR2 SQIVND (reference sequence). The CDR3 here is CASSIFRSNQPQHF. In DNA form, the CDR3 reads TGTGCCAGTAGTATATTCCGGAGCAATCAGCCCCAGCATTTT.

The gene calls are TRBV7-8 and TRBJ1-1, with D maybe TRBD1 (5 bases). The germline V gene has CDR1 SGHVS and CDR2 FQNEAQ. Trimming shortened V by 1 base and J by 3 bases, and 12 bases separated the two germline ends. CDR3 length equals 15 residues. The CDR3 loop is CASSLGTPGDTEAFF. In DNA form, the CDR3 reads TGTGCCAGCAGCTTAGGGACACCGGGGGACACTGAAGCTTTCTTT.

For this clone: At the DNA level, this CDR3 is encoded by other sequences in the same sample as well. The chain uses TRBV18 and TRBJ1-1; 8 bases match TRBD1. CDR3 length: 14 amino acids. J was trimmed by 2 bases and V by 3 bases; bases with no gene match: 2. The germline V gene encodes CDR1 KGHSH and CDR2 LQKENI. The CDR3 is CASSPQGANTEAFF. CDR3 nucleotides: TGTGCCAGCTCACCGCAGGGGGCTAACACTGAAGCTTTCTTT.

V is TRBV30 and J is TRBJ2-7, with TRBD1 matching 8 bases. CDR3 length equals 12 residues. The germline V gene encodes CDR1 GTSNPN and CDR2 SVGIG (reference sequence). V lost 8 bases, J lost 1 base, and 4 bases stayed unmatched. The CDR3 loop is CAGTGGSYEQYF. The CDR3 DNA is TGTGCCGGGACAGGCGGGTCCTACGAGCAGTACTTC. The full variable domain, completed using reference TRBV30 and TRBJ2-7, is SQTIHQWPATLVQPVGSPLSLECTVEGTSNPNLYWYRQAAGRGLQLLFYSVGIGQISSEVPQNLSASRPQDRQFILSSKKLLLSDSGFYLCAGTGGSYEQYFGPGTRLTVT.

The CDR3 DNA reads TGCGCCAGCAGCTCGCGCTCACTAGCGGGGGGAAGCACAGATACGCAGTATTTT. Amino acids: CASSSRSLAGGSTDTQYF. The gene calls are TRBV5-1 and TRBJ2-3, with 12 positions matching TRBD2. J was trimmed by 0 bases and V by 3 bases; bases with no gene match: 8. This CDR3 is built from 18 residues. Germline V gene lookup returns CDR1 SGHRS and CDR2 YFSETQ.

CDR3: CASSVGLAGPSYEQYF. In DNA, the CDR3 is TGTGCCAGCAGCGTAGGGCTAGCGGGGCCCTCCTACGAGCAGTACTTC. V usage is TRBV9 and J usage is TRBJ2-7, with 9 positions matching TRBD2. V lost 0 bases to trimming and J lost 0 bases; unmatched junction nucleotides: 4. CDR3 length: 16 residues. The germline gives CDR1 SGDLS, CDR2 YYNGEE.

This clone is a singleton in its sample. The chain combines TRBV5-1 with TRBJ1-5; TRBD1 agrees at 7 bases. The CDR3 covers 14 residues. Trimming removed 4 bases from V and 5 bases from J; junction bases left unmatched: 6. Germline CDR1 and CDR2: SGHRS and YFSETQ. Written as DNA, the CDR3 is TGCGCCAGCAGCCCCCGACAGGGAGATCAGCCCCAGCATTTT. It specifies CASSPRQGDQPQHF.

The rearrangement joins TRBV27 to TRBJ1-5, with D hard to call. Germline CDR1 and CDR2: MNHEY and SMNVEV (reference sequence). Trimming pared 6 bases from V and 3 bases from J, leaving 9 bases between. This CDR3 contains 13 residues. The CDR3 loop reads CASRSVSNQPQHF. CDR3 DNA sequence: TGTGCCAGCAGATCGGTTTCCAATCAGCCCCAGCATTTT.

The chain employs TRBV19 and TRBJ2-2; 7 nucleotides agree with TRBD1. The CDR3 is 16 amino acids. The V gene's germline CDR1 is LNHDA and CDR2 SQIVND (reference sequence). Trimming at V came to 3 bases and at J to 3 bases, leaving 7 bases not matched to a gene. The CDR3 spells CASSITGESDTGELFF. CDR3 nucleotide sequence: TGTGCCAGTAGTATTACAGGGGAGTCCGACACCGGGGAGCTGTTTTTT. The entire variable domain, with the rest obtained from reference TRBV19 and TRBJ2-2, is as follows: DGGITQSPKYLFRKEGQNVTLSCEQNLNHDAMYWYRQDPGQGLRLIYYSQIVNDFQKGDIAEGYSVSREKKESFPLTVTSAQKNPTAFYLCASSITGESDTGELFFGEGSRLTVL.

This clone has a handful of counts. The rearrangement uses TRBV7-9 and TRBJ2-7, with D uncertain. Germline CDR1 SEHNR, CDR2 FQNEAQ (reference sequence). The CDR3 is made up of 11 amino acids. The V and J ends lost 3 bases and 4 bases respectively, with 4 bases between them. CDR3 region: CASSFQYEQYF. CDR3 DNA sequence: TGTGCCAGCAGCTTCCAATACGAGCAGTACTTC.

V is TRBV4-1 and J is TRBJ2-2; 10 nucleotides match TRBD1. Germline lookup yields CDR1 MGHRA and CDR2 YSYEKL. The CDR3 sequence is 12 residues long. The CDR3 DNA follows: TGCTCGGGACAGGGGAATTTCGGGGAGCTGTTTTTT. It yields the protein CSGQGNFGELFF.

The chain carries TRBV5-1 and TRBJ2-5, with D possibly TRBD2 on 5 matching bases. This CDR3 region has 14 residues. Trimming removed 7 bases from V and 5 bases from J, with 18 bases in between. Germline lookup yields CDR1 SGHRS and CDR2 YFSETQ. CDR3 region: CASGLGITWETQYF. The CDR3 DNA reads as TGCGCCAGCGGTCTCGGGATCACATGGGAGACCCAGTACTTC.

The chain has TRBV6-5 and TRBJ1-5; 7 bases line up with TRBD1. The junction had 7 bases not matched to a gene; V was cut back by 7 bases and J by 4 bases. The CDR3 is 14 residues long. Germline lookup yields CDR1 MNHEY and CDR2 SVGAGI. Here the CDR3 reads CASNPGQPNQPQHF. Written as DNA, the CDR3 is TGTGCCAGCAACCCGGGACAGCCGAATCAGCCCCAGCATTTT.

The chain combines TRBV5-1 with TRBJ2-6, with 7 bases lining up with TRBD2. V trimming: 6 bases; J trimming: 2 bases; junction bases outside the gene matches: 2. The CDR3 sequence is 14 residues long. CDR1 is SGHRS, CDR2 YFSETQ, per germline. The CDR3 is CASMGGTGANVLTF. The CDR3 DNA sequence: TGCGCCAGCATGGGGGGGACTGGGGCCAACGTCCTGACTTTC.

This clone was recorded once. The chain has TRBV6-5 and TRBJ2-1; D may be TRBD2 (7 bases). The CDR3 runs 15 residues. V lost 2 bases, J lost 2 bases, and 10 bases lay in between. In germline, CDR1 is MNHEY, CDR2 SVGAGI. The CDR3 DNA is TGTGCCAGCAGTTACGGGGGGGCCCCCTACAATGAGCAGTTCTTC. Protein sequence: CASSYGGAPYNEQFF.

This chain joins TRBV28 and TRBJ2-7; possible D gene TRBD2, 7 bases. Germline V gene data show CDR1 as MDHEN and CDR2 as SYDVKM. Trimming removed 9 bases from V and 4 bases from J, with 16 bases in between. The CDR3 runs to 13 residues. This CDR3 reads CASRGGDLYEQYF. The CDR3 DNA is TGTGCCAGTAGGGGGGGTGATCTATACGAGCAGTACTTC. The complete variable domain, with remaining parts taken from reference TRBV28 and TRBJ2-7, reads DVKVTQSSRYLVKRTGEKVFLECVQDMDHENMFWYRQDPGLGLRLIYFSYDVKMKEKGDIPEGYSVSREKKERFSLILESASTNQTSMYLCASRGGDLYEQYFGPGTRLTVT.

The rearrangement uses TRBV7-2 and TRBJ1-2; D may be TRBD1 (6 bases). The germline CDR1 and CDR2 sequences are SGHTA and FQGNSA. The CDR3 sequence is 15 residues long. The V gene lost 5 bases and the J gene lost 1 base, with 14 bases spanning the gap. In DNA, the CDR3 is TGTGCCAGCAGCCAAAACCCACAGGGTAACTATGGCTACACCTTC. Its protein product is CASSQNPQGNYGYTF. The full variable domain, rest sourced from reference TRBV7-2 and TRBJ1-2, is GAGVSQSPSNKVTEKGKDVELRCDPISGHTALYWYRQSLGQGLEFLIYFQGNSAPDKSGLPSDRFSAERTGGSVSTLTIQRTQQEDSAVYLCASSQNPQGNYGYTFGSGTRLTVV.

The chain has TRBV6-5 and TRBJ2-2; no clear D. Germline V gene sequence: CDR1 MNHEY, CDR2 SVGAGI. The CDR3 loop spans 16 amino acids. Between the trimmed V and J ends, which lost 0 bases and 0 bases, there was a span of 8 bases. The CDR3: CASSYSGPTNTGELFF. CDR3 in DNA: TGTGCCAGCAGTTACTCTGGGCCCACGAACACCGGGGAGCTGTTTTTT.

The chain is built from TRBV6-6 and TRBJ1-1, with TRBD1 as a possible D gene (5 bases). Trimming removed 7 bases at V and 11 bases at J, with 20 bases between. Germline-derived CDR1 and CDR2 are MNHNY and SVGAGI (reference sequence). CDR3 length: 13 amino acids. The CDR3 is CASMGSAGAGAFF. Here the CDR3 DNA reads TGTGCCAGCATGGGCTCTGCTGGGGCTGGTGCTTTCTTT.

This sequence joins TRBV18 and TRBJ1-1, with 10 nucleotides matching TRBD1. The CDR3 contains 14 residues. V was clipped by 8 bases and J by 1 base; unmatched bases: 4. CDR1 KGHSH and CDR2 LQKENI come from the germline V gene. The CDR3 reads CASQTGGENTEAFF. The CDR3 nucleotides read TGTGCCAGCCAGACAGGGGGCGAGAACACTGAAGCTTTCTTT.

V is TRBV7-9 and J is TRBJ1-2; D is uncertain. CDR3 length: 14 residues. Trimming took 3 bases from V and 0 from J, leaving 8 bases between them. Germline-derived CDR1 and CDR2 are SEHNR and FQNEAQ (reference sequence). CDR3 sequence: CASSFPRANYGYTF. CDR3 nucleotide sequence: TGTGCCAGCAGCTTCCCACGGGCTAACTATGGCTACACCTTC.

The rearrangement uses TRBV28 and TRBJ2-1; D is possibly TRBD1 (6 bases). V was clipped by 2 bases and J by 7 bases, with 18 bases between them. The CDR3 length is 16 residues. Germline V lookup: CDR1 MDHEN, CDR2 SYDVKM. The CDR3 is CASSLTYRASGNEQFF. The CDR3 bases are TGTGCCAGCAGTTTAACGTACAGGGCCTCTGGGAATGAGCAGTTCTTC.

The rearrangement uses TRBV10-2 and TRBJ1-1; D remains ambiguous. V was trimmed by 8 bases and J by 0 bases, leaving 4 bases between them. The CDR3 contains 11 residues. Germline V lookup: CDR1 WSHSY, CDR2 SAAADI. The CDR3 coding sequence is TGCGCCAGCTCCTTGAACACTGAAGCTTTCTTT. It is translated as CASSLNTEAFF.

The genes are TRBV30 and TRBJ1-1; 7 bases map to TRBD1. The length of the CDR3 is 14 residues. Germline assignment: CDR1 GTSNPN and CDR2 SVGIG (reference sequence). The trim removed 4 bases at V and 1 base at J, leaving 6 bases unmatched. CDR3 coding DNA: TGTGCCTGGACAGAAGGGACAGCGAACACTGAAGCTTTCTTT. Translating gives CAWTEGTANTEAFF.

The genes are TRBV19 and TRBJ1-2; a weak D match, TRBD1 (5 bases). The CDR3 runs to 12 residues. CDR1 LNHDA and CDR2 SQIVND come from the germline V gene (reference sequence). The germline V and J ends were trimmed by 5 bases and 7 bases, with 11 bases remaining between them. CDR3 protein: CASSHGGSGYTF. The CDR3 DNA reads as TGTGCCAGTAGTCACGGGGGGTCTGGCTACACCTTC.

The chain recombines TRBV7-9 with TRBJ2-1; 14 bases map to TRBD2. V dropped 5 bases and J dropped 9; count of bases not matched to a gene: 6. Per germline, CDR1 SEHNR and CDR2 FQNEAQ (reference sequence). The CDR3 totals 15 residues. CDR3 protein: CASSRLAGGRSEQFF. The CDR3 DNA reads as TGTGCCAGCAGCCGACTAGCGGGGGGGCGTAGTGAGCAGTTCTTC.

This rearrangement joins TRBV5-1 to TRBJ2-3; the match to TRBD2 covers 11 bases. The CDR3 covers 18 residues. J lost 0 bases, V lost 4 bases, and 10 bases had no gene match. Germline loops: CDR1 SGHRS, CDR2 YFSETQ. CDR3 loop: CASSRGTSGASSTDTQYF. For the CDR3, the DNA is TGCGCCAGCAGCCGCGGGACTAGCGGAGCTTCTAGCACAGATACGCAGTATTTT.

The chain joins TRBV2 to TRBJ1-1; D perhaps matches TRBD1 (5 bases). From germline, CDR1 is SNHLY and CDR2 FYNNEI. The CDR3 spans 13 residues. V lost 6 bases and J 5 bases, leaving 13 bases between the germline ends. The CDR3 DNA sequence: TGTGCCAGCAGGTGGGGGGGAGAAACTGAAGCTTTCTTT. This encodes CASRWGGETEAFF.

The gene calls are TRBV5-4 and TRBJ1-1; D ambiguous. CDR1 and CDR2 from the germline V gene are SGHNT and YYREEE (reference sequence). The V end was cut by 0 bases, the J end by 3 bases, with 9 bases between. The CDR3 is 14 residues long. CDR3 region: CASSLATGYTEAFF. CDR3 sequence (DNA): TGTGCCAGCAGCTTGGCCACGGGTTACACTGAAGCTTTCTTT.

The V gene is TRBV2, the J gene TRBJ1-2; the match to TRBD1 covers 9 bases. The germline CDR1 and CDR2 sequences are SNHLY and FYNNEI. The CDR3 extends over 15 amino acids. V lost 6 bases to trimming and J lost 2 bases; unmatched junction nucleotides: 7. The CDR3 protein is CASSPRTGENYGYTF. The CDR3 bases are TGTGCCAGCAGCCCTCGGACAGGGGAAAACTATGGCTACACCTTC.